This T cell receptor beta chain was captured in a study of shared clonotypes between healthy human individuals (TCRdb year 2020). For the study in its entirety: The cohort comprised a couple of women and a few men aged 18 to 49 years. For each donor, three plates each were used for CD4 naive and CD4 memory, two plates were used for CD8 naive, and one plate was used for CD8 memory. The study deeply sequenced blood TCR repertoires of five healthy adults to estimate repertoire size and the extent of clonotype sharing between individuals. Libraries were prepared and TCR repertoires were sequenced by different laboratories using diverse techniques, in order to increase sequencing depth and limit assay-specific biases. Each donor's leukapheresis produced roughly between roughly 0.9 and 9 billion PBMCs.

Sequences LNHDA (CDR1) and SQIVND (CDR2) are obtained from the germline V gene (reference sequence). The CDR3 numbers 16 residues from cysteine through phenylalanine. Here the CDR3 DNA is all that survives: 48 bases in frame from base 1. Germline trimming amounts to 0 bases on V and 0 bases on J, with 4 as the count of junction bases outside the gene matches. Note on this clone: The antigen it binds to is not known. No much larger clonotype is one base removed from it; base qualities were not supplied.

Using the deep immunoSEQ assay, multiplex PCR amplified TCR CDR3 regions from genomic DNA. For each cell subset, the extracted genomic DNA was distributed evenly across all wells of several immunoSEQ 96-well plates, and each plate served as one replicate. For sorted subsets, around 200 ng genomic DNA, equal to 30,000 to 35,000 T cell genomes, was loaded into each replicate PCR. Purified libraries were measured with a Qubit 3.0 fluorometer, size-checked on a Bioanalyzer 2100, and measured again with the KAPA Library Quantification kit. Every immunoSEQ 96-well plate was sequenced on a dedicated single-read 150-cycle Illumina NextSeq 550 flow cell. The source study handled its data this way. Because the immunoSEQ output held only junctional sequences and lacked quality scores, the filtering could not match the filtering applied to full-length reads. Sequences were annotated with PyIR, a Python wrapper for IgBLAST v1.9, and V/J genes and CDR3 were assigned using IMGT germline references. Reads were filtered out if the reads had weak V/J assignments (E-value above 1e-6), no CDR3, stop codons, out-of-frame junctions, or ambiguous translated residues. V3J clonotypes were defined as sequences sharing an identical inferred V gene, J gene, and CDR3 amino acid sequence. Percentage overlap between repertoires was computed as shared unique clonotypes divided by the size of the smaller repertoire. Richness of each repertoire was evaluated using RTK rarefaction, the Chao1 estimator, and Recon v2.1 estimates of unobserved clonotypes. OLGA was used to compute generation probabilities for all TCRbeta clonotypes that the gDNA method yielded from a handful of donors. TCRdb stores this immuneACCESS table with in-frame sequences only. Part of the clones is absent; in the studies checked, under half of the shortfall reflects unresolved V genes, and no reason is known for the rest. V and J calls and clone size are given by that table; D and trimming were obtained from the DNA. Counted in this sample were hundreds of thousands of clones; approximately 96% of them appeared once. The top ten clonotypes cover 0.095% to 0.13% of the sample.

For the CD8 naive samples, CD45RO-negative cells were positively selected for CCR7, yielding a CD45RA+CCR7+ population from which TemRA cells were excluded. The donors were healthy, HIV-negative adults who had no recently reported acute infections or vaccinations. Every donor was a Caucasian adult living in Nashville, Tennessee, USA. Blood was collected by leukapheresis, and PBMCs were isolated by Ficoll-Histopaque density gradient centrifugation and then cryopreserved in liquid nitrogen vapor phase. Analytical flow cytometry was used to check the purity and quantity of each magnetically sorted T cell population. Genomic DNA was isolated from every sorted fraction and measured by UV absorbance on a Nanodrop 2000c. Points the paper makes about the study in general: Only blood was sampled, and tissue TCR repertoires likely differ from those in blood. Because the study included a small number of donors, the genetic and exposure-history diversity represented was limited. Naive subsets generally had larger estimated clonotype richness than memory subsets did. Compared with non-shared clonotypes, the clonotypes found in all four sorted-subset donors had higher generation probabilities. Incomplete sequencing was indicated by rarefaction of sorted-subset datasets, despite the large sequencing depth. Pairwise subsampling indicated that sequencing depth was expected to affect the degree of clonotype sharing among donors. Sharing across several donors was observed for 5% to 6.5% of naive CD4, under 4% of naive CD8, 2% to 2.5% of memory CD4, and around 0.4% of memory CD8 clonotypes.

The chain is encoded by TRBV19 joined to TRBJ1-2, and 7 junction bases match TRBD1. The sample was naive CD8+ T cells sorted from blood. The label giving this sample's cell subset or site can be read as: CD45RA+CCR7+. The TCR was taken from a woman in her twenties or thirties in good health. The CDR3 protein: CASSIEPGQSNYGYTF. The DNA is TGTGCCAGTAGTATAGAGCCGGGACAGTCTAACTATGGCTACACCTTC.